The 21 T cell receptor beta chains below were found in one sample sequenced in a study of PD-1 blockade in classical Hodgkin lymphoma. Data came from immunoSEQ multiplex PCR; TCRdb stores just in-frame clones and leaves some out. In the table there are approximately 45,000 clones, 60% to 70% of which are singletons. Specified time point: cycle 4 day 1 (C4D1), after 6 weeks of nivolumab. Every patient had relapsed following autologous stem cell transplantation, and cohorts differed in brentuximab vedotin exposure. The material sequenced was peripheral blood mononuclear cells (PBMCs), taken before the fourth cycle of nivolumab. These receptor sequences come from a human donor with classical Hodgkin lymphoma.

Comments on this clone: The same CDR3 can be traced to other DNA sequences in this sample. The gene calls are TRBV6-5 and TRBJ2-1, with 7 bases fitting TRBD1. The V and J ends lost 0 bases and 3 bases, in that order; junction bases with no gene match: 2. Germline CDR1 is MNHEY and CDR2 is SVGAGI. This CDR3 has 15 amino acids. The CDR3 here is CASSYSGTDYNEQFF. The CDR3 nucleotides are TGTGCCAGCAGTTACTCTGGGACAGACTACAATGAGCAGTTCTTC.

Note on this clone: A much bigger clone sits one base away, suggesting this may be a read error. The rearrangement uses TRBV28 and TRBJ1-5; D is unclear. The CDR3 is made up of 11 amino acids. The germline V gene encodes CDR1 MDHEN and CDR2 SYDVKM. Trimming cost V 2 bases and J 7 bases, with 3 bases left between them. The CDR3 sequence: CASSLEQPQHF. The CDR3 region has the DNA TGTGCCAGCAGTTTAGAACAGCCCCAGCATTTT.

This clone turned up a few times. The chain recombines TRBV6-5 with TRBJ1-6; D not certain. The CDR3 sequence is 14 residues long. Germline-derived CDR1 and CDR2 are MNHEY and SVGAGI. Trimming stripped 2 bases from V and 5 bases from J, with 7 bases between. This chain's CDR3 is CASSYNANNSPLHF. In DNA, the CDR3 is TGTGCCAGCAGTTACAACGCAAATAATTCACCCCTCCACTTT.

The V call is TRBV29-1, the J call TRBJ2-4; 8 bases line up with TRBD1. V was clipped by 4 bases and J by 9 bases; unmatched bases: 17. Germline values: CDR1 SQVTM, CDR2 ANQGSEA. The CDR3 spans 16 residues. This CDR3 is CSVGREPRQGLFIQYF. As DNA, the CDR3 is TGCAGCGTTGGGAGGGAACCGAGACAGGGGTTGTTCATTCAGTACTTC.

This clone was picked up a small number of times. This chain connects TRBV5-1 to TRBJ1-3; D is unresolved. The V gene's germline CDR1 is SGHRS and CDR2 YFSETQ. V lost 0 bases and J 3 bases, leaving 4 bases between the germline ends. The CDR3 is made up of 13 amino acids. The CDR3 here is CASSLDGGNTIYF. The CDR3 region has the DNA TGCGCCAGCAGCTTGGATGGTGGAAACACCATATATTTT.

The rearrangement uses TRBV9 and TRBJ2-3, with a weak D call TRBD2 (7 bases). Germline CDR1 SGDLS, CDR2 YYNGEE. V was cut by 3 bases and J by 4 bases, with 15 bases left in between. CDR3 size: 15 residues. The CDR3 reads CASSEWGGGPDTQYF. CDR3 nucleotides: TGTGCCAGCAGCGAGTGGGGCGGGGGCCCAGATACGCAGTATTTT.

The rearrangement uses TRBV28 and TRBJ1-2; D remains unclear. This CDR3 comprises 14 residues. Germline V gene lookup returns CDR1 MDHEN and CDR2 SYDVKM. V lost 4 bases to trimming and J lost 6 bases, with 15 bases between them. DNA for the CDR3: TGTGCCAGCAGTTCGCCCCTAGAGCGCGATGGCTACACCTTC. The encoded protein is CASSSPLERDGYTF.

This clone was seen only a few times. The chain has TRBV7-9 and TRBJ2-7, with 9 positions matching TRBD1. J gave up 0 bases and V 5 bases, and 8 bases lay outside the gene matches. Germline lookup yields CDR1 SEHNR and CDR2 FQNEAQ (reference sequence). The CDR3 consists of 16 residues. CDR3 sequence reads: CASSRGGTGNSYEQYF. As DNA, the CDR3 is TGTGCCAGCAGCCGAGGGGGGACAGGGAACTCCTACGAGCAGTACTTC.

This clone turned up a few times. The chain joins TRBV2 to TRBJ2-7, with TRBD2 as a possible D gene (5 bases). The CDR3 runs 12 residues. Germline-derived CDR1 and CDR2 are SNHLY and FYNNEI. V lost 3 bases to trimming and J lost 7 bases, with 10 bases between them. The CDR3 DNA follows: TGTGCCAGCAGTGAGATAGGCGGGGAGCAGTACTTC. It is translated as CASSEIGGEQYF.

The chain joins TRBV5-8 to TRBJ1-2; 8 bases align to TRBD1. V was pared by 4 bases and J by 2 bases, with 1 base of the junction left unmatched. Germline values: CDR1 SGHTS, CDR2 YDEGEE. The CDR3 covers 13 residues. CDR3 nucleotides: TGTGCCAGCAGCCGACAGGGGAACTATGGCTACACCTTC. It yields the protein CASSRQGNYGYTF.

This chain joins TRBV6-6 and TRBJ1-5, with D hard to call. CDR3 size: 11 residues. The V end lost 7 bases, the J end lost 2 bases, and 3 bases lay between the germline ends. CDR1 and CDR2 (germline): MNHNY, SVGAGI (reference sequence). As DNA, the CDR3 is TGTGCCAGCATGGGCAATCAGCCCCAGCATTTT. This encodes CASMGNQPQHF.

The chain joins TRBV10-3 to TRBJ1-3; D not resolved. The germline V gene has CDR1 ENHRY and CDR2 SYGVKD. The V gene lost 7 bases and the J gene lost 0 bases, with 13 bases spanning the gap. This CDR3 is 15 amino acids long. Written as DNA, the CDR3 is TGTGCCATCACCGACGCGGCCAGCTCTGGAAACACCATATATTTT. Amino acids: CAITDAASSGNTIYF.

The genes are TRBV5-3 and TRBJ2-1; TRBD2 is a possible D gene (6 bases). TRBV5-3 is placed among ORFs of uncertain function. The CDR3 has 18 residues. Trimming removed 0 bases from V and 7 bases from J, with 23 bases in between. CDR3 nucleotide sequence: TGTGCCAGAAGCTTGGACAATGTGGGACTTTGGGACGCGAATGAGCAGTTCTTC. It translates to CARSLDNVGLWDANEQFF.

The chain combines TRBV19 with TRBJ2-6, with unresolved D. The CDR3 runs to 14 residues. Germline CDR1 and CDR2: LNHDA and SQIVND (reference sequence). Trimming cost V 6 bases and J 0 bases, with 6 bases left between them. The CDR3 sequence is CASRAPSGANVLTF. The CDR3, as DNA: TGTGCCAGTAGAGCTCCCTCTGGGGCCAACGTCCTGACTTTC.

The chain combines TRBV7-7 with TRBJ2-5; D might be TRBD2 (6 bases). CDR3 length: 13 amino acids. Germline V gene data show CDR1 as SSHAT and CDR2 as FNYEAQ (reference sequence). With 1 base removed from V and 7 bases from J, the gap between germline ends came to 10 bases. CDR3 loop: CASSLEGTGTQYF. CDR3 DNA sequence: TGTGCCAGCAGCTTAGAAGGGACTGGGACCCAGTACTTC.

CDR3 DNA sequence: TGTGCCAGCAGTCCATACAGGGTTCTCATGAACACTGAAGCTTTCTTT. Translated, it gives CASSPYRVLMNTEAFF. This chain connects TRBV27 to TRBJ1-1; D perhaps matches TRBD1 (6 bases). V lost 5 bases, J lost 0 bases, and 16 bases lay in between. Germline V gene lookup returns CDR1 MNHEY and CDR2 SMNVEV (reference sequence). The CDR3 extends over 16 amino acids.

The chain employs TRBV5-1 and TRBJ1-2; a possible D gene is TRBD1 (6 bases). The CDR3 consists of 14 residues. Germline V gene sequence: CDR1 SGHRS, CDR2 YFSETQ. V lost 0 bases to trimming and J lost 4 bases, with 10 bases between them. The CDR3 reads CASSLAGGAYGYTF. The DNA of the CDR3 is TGCGCCAGCAGCTTGGCCGGGGGGGCCTATGGCTACACCTTC.

The rearrangement links TRBV28 to TRBJ2-5, with unresolved D. V lost 3 bases, J lost 5 bases, and 7 bases lay in between. Germline CDR1 MDHEN, CDR2 SYDVKM. CDR3 length: 12 amino acids. This chain's CDR3 is CASSFLGETQYF. CDR3 DNA: TGTGCCAGCAGTTTCTTAGGGGAGACCCAGTACTTC. Complete variable domain (other parts from reference TRBV28 and TRBJ2-5): DVKVTQSSRYLVKRTGEKVFLECVQDMDHENMFWYRQDPGLGLRLIYFSYDVKMKEKGDIPEGYSVSREKKERFSLILESASTNQTSMYLCASSFLGETQYFGPGTRLLVL.

The genes are TRBV7-2 and TRBJ1-3; D unresolved. Trimming pared 5 bases from V and 0 bases from J, leaving 11 bases between. The CDR3 has 15 residues. The germline V gene has CDR1 SGHTA and CDR2 FQGNSA. CDR3 loop: CASSPNLSSGNTIYF. The CDR3 nucleotides are TGTGCCAGCAGCCCCAACCTTAGCTCTGGAAACACCATATATTTT.

This clone is categorized as medium-sized. The CDR3 sequence: CASSVPGLAGGPDTGELFF. The CDR3, as DNA: TGTGCCAGCAGCGTACCGGGACTAGCGGGAGGGCCGGACACCGGGGAGCTGTTTTTT. This rearrangement joins TRBV7-6 to TRBJ2-2; TRBD2 matches 16 bases. CDR3 length: 19 amino acids. V gave up 5 bases and J gave up 3 bases; unmatched junction bases: 9. The germline V gene has CDR1 SGHVS and CDR2 FNYEAQ. Full variable domain (rest looked up from reference TRBV7-6 and TRBJ2-2): GAGVSQSPRYKVTKRGQDVALRCDPISGHVSLYWYRQALGQGPEFLTYFNYEAQQDKSGLPNDRFSAERPEGSISTLTIQRTEQRDSAMYRCASSVPGLAGGPDTGELFFGEGSRLTVL.

This clone was observed a few times. The chain uses TRBV27 and TRBJ1-1; tentatively, D is TRBD1 (5 bases). Germline V CDR1 and CDR2: MNHEY, SMNVEV (reference sequence). The V end lost 2 bases, the J end lost 1 base, and 14 bases lay between the germline ends. This CDR3 has 16 residues. As DNA, the CDR3 is TGTGCCAGCAGTTTAAGTTTTCAGGGTACGAACACTGAAGCTTTCTTT. It codes for CASSLSFQGTNTEAFF.